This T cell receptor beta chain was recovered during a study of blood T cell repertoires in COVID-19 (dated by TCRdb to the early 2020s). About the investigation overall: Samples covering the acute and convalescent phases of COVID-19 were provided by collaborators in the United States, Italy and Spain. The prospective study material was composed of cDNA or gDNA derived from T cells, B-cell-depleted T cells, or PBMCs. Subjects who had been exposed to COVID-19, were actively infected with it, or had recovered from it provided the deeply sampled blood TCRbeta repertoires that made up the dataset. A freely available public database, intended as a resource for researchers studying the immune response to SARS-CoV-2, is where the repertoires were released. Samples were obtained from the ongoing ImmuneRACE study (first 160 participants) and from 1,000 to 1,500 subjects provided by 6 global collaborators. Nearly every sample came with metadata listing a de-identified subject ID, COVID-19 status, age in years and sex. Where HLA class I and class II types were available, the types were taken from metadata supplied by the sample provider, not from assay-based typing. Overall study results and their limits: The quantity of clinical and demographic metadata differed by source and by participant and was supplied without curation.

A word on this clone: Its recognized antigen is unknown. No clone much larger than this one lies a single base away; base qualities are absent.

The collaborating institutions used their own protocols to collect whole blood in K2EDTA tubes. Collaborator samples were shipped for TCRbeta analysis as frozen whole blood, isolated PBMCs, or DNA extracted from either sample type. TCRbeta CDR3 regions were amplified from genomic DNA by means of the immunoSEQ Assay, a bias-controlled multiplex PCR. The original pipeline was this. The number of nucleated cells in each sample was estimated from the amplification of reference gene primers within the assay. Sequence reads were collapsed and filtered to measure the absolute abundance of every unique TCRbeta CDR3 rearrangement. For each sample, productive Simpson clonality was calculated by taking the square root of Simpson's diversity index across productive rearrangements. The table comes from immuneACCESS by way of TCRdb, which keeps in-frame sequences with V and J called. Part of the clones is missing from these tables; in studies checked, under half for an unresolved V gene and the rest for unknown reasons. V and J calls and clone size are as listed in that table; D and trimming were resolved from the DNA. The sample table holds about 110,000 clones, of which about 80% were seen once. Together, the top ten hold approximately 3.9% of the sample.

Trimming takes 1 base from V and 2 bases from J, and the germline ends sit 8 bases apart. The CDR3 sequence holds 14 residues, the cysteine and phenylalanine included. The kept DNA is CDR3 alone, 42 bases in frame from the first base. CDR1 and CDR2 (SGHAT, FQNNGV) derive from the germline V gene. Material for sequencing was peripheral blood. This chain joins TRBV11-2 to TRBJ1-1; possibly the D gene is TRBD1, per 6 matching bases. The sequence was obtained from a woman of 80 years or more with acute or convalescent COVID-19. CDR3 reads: CASSLGTENTEAFF. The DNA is TGTGCCAGCAGCTTAGGGACAGAAAACACTGAAGCTTTCTTT. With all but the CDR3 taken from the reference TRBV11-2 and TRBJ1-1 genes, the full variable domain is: EAGVAQSPRYKIIEKRQSVAFWCNPISGHATLYWYQQILGQGPKLLIQFQNNGVVDDSQLPKDRFSAERLKGVDSTLKIQPAKLEDSAVYLCASSLGTENTEAFFGQGTRLTVV.